One sample yielded the 32 T cell receptor beta chains listed below, sequenced in a study of blood T cell repertoires in COVID-19 (dated by TCRdb to 2020 to 2022). Libraries were made using the immunoSEQ multiplex PCR assay. The clones in this table, taken by TCRdb from immuneACCESS, are in-frame only. Not every clone is retained; where verified, under half of the shortfall comes from an unresolved V gene, and the cause of the rest is unknown. This sample lists roughly 360,000 clones; roughly four fifths were detected once. The ten largest clones add up to around 5% of the sample. Sequencing used PBMCs or T cells enriched from blood (not recorded which). The receptors derive from a woman in her forties or fifties who had recovered from COVID-19.

This chain connects TRBV6-1 to TRBJ1-1; 7 bases align to TRBD1. Germline lookup yields CDR1 MNHNS and CDR2 SASEGT. V trimming: 2 bases; J trimming: 8 bases; junction bases outside the gene matches: 5. The CDR3 covers 13 residues. The CDR3 nucleotides are TGTGCCAGCAGTGAATACAGACAGGGCGAAGCTTTCTTT. Translated: CASSEYRQGEAFF.

This rearrangement joins TRBV13 to TRBJ2-1; 7 bases match TRBD2. V was clipped by 4 bases and J by 3 bases; unmatched bases: 6. Germline assignment: CDR1 PRHDT and CDR2 FYEKMQ (reference sequence). This CDR3 is built from 15 residues. The CDR3 protein is CASSSRTSNYNEQFF. The CDR3 DNA is TGTGCCAGCAGCTCCCGGACTAGTAACTACAATGAGCAGTTCTTC.

The rearrangement uses TRBV29-1 and TRBJ2-7; TRBD1 might be the D (5 bases). CDR3 length equals 12 residues. CDR1 SQVTM and CDR2 ANQGSEA come from the germline V gene. V shed 5 bases and J shed 0 bases, with 8 bases lying between them. The CDR3 spells CSVRQSSYEQYF. DNA for the CDR3: TGCAGCGTTCGACAGTCCTCCTACGAGCAGTACTTC.

This chain links TRBV12-3 or TRBV12-4 with TRBJ1-2; possibly TRBD1 for D (6 bases). V lost 4 bases and J lost 4, with 10 bases in between. This CDR3 region has 13 residues. The CDR3 nucleotides are TGTGCCAGCAGTTCTGGACAGCCCTATGGCTACACCTTC. Translated: CASSSGQPYGYTF.

The CDR3 reads CAWSVGQGGTIGQYF. The CDR3 bases are TGTGCCTGGAGTGTCGGGCAAGGTGGGACAATCGGGCAGTACTTC. The chain employs TRBV30 and TRBJ2-7; the D gene is possibly TRBD1 (6 bases). This CDR3 spans 15 amino acids. V was trimmed by 0 bases and J by 9 bases, leaving 21 bases between them. Looked up from germline, CDR1 is GTSNPN and CDR2 is SVGIG (reference sequence). Supplemented by reference TRBV30 and TRBJ2-7, the full variable domain reads SQTIHQWPATLVQPVGSPLSLECTVEGTSNPNLYWYRQAAGRGLQLLFYSVGIGQISSEVPQNLSASRPQDRQFILSSKKLLLSDSGFYLCAWSVGQGGTIGQYFGPGTRLTVT.

V and J are TRBV4-2 and TRBJ2-5; maybe TRBD2 (5 bases). Trimming took off 0 bases at V and 5 bases at J, with 10 bases between the two ends. CDR1 and CDR2 from the germline V gene are LGHNA and YNFKEQ. The length of the CDR3 is 14 residues. The chain's CDR3 is CASSQDELAETQYF. Here the CDR3 DNA reads TGTGCCAGCAGCCAAGATGAGTTAGCGGAGACCCAGTACTTC.

The chain uses TRBV27 and TRBJ2-5; 13 positions match TRBD2. The germline gives CDR1 MNHEY, CDR2 SMNVEV (reference sequence). The CDR3 consists of 16 residues. Germline trimming cut 4 bases from V and 2 bases from J; bases unmatched to any gene: 4. The CDR3 region is CASSYGLAGAQETQYF. The CDR3 region has the DNA TGTGCCAGCAGTTACGGACTAGCGGGGGCTCAAGAGACCCAGTACTTC.

V is TRBV5-1 and J is TRBJ1-1, with 8 bases aligning to TRBD1. The ends lost 0 bases at V and 4 bases at J; junction bases unmatched: 2. The CDR3 totals 14 residues. Germline lookup yields CDR1 SGHRS and CDR2 YFSETQ. This CDR3 reads CASSLETGVTEAFF. The CDR3 DNA sequence: TGCGCCAGCAGCTTGGAGACAGGGGTCACTGAAGCTTTCTTT. Full variable domain (missing parts from reference TRBV5-1 and TRBJ1-1): KAGVTQTPRYLIKTRGQQVTLSCSPISGHRSVSWYQQTPGQGLQFLFEYFSETQRNKGNFPGRFSGRQFSNSRSEMNVSTLELGDSALYLCASSLETGVTEAFFGQGTRLTVV.

The chain is built from TRBV4-1 and TRBJ2-1; 9 bases fit TRBD1. The CDR3 runs 15 residues. The junction had 1 base not matched to a gene; V was cut back by 0 bases and J by 4 bases. Looked up from germline, CDR1 is MGHRA and CDR2 is YSYEKL. The CDR3 is CASSQDGQGYNEQFF. The CDR3 DNA reads as TGCGCCAGCAGCCAAGATGGACAGGGGTACAATGAGCAGTTCTTC.

This rearrangement joins TRBV19 to TRBJ1-2; D is perhaps TRBD1 (6 bases). The germline V gene has CDR1 LNHDA and CDR2 SQIVND (reference sequence). V lost 6 bases and J lost 5, with 19 bases in between. The CDR3 is made up of 15 amino acids. CDR3 sequence: CASRTFTGQKYGYTF. CDR3 nucleotides: TGTGCCAGTAGAACCTTCACCGGACAGAAGTATGGCTACACCTTC.

With respect to this clone: Additional DNA sequences in this sample encode the identical CDR3. The chain combines TRBV5-4 with TRBJ1-6; D gene uncertain. This CDR3 has 14 residues. Per germline, CDR1 SGHNT and CDR2 YYREEE (reference sequence). The V end was cut by 0 bases, the J end by 6 bases, with 7 bases between. The CDR3 nucleotides read TGTGCCAGCAGCTTGGGGCTGTCTAATTCACCCCTCCACTTT. Protein sequence: CASSLGLSNSPLHF. Looking up the rest from reference TRBV5-4 and TRBJ1-6 gives the full variable domain: ETGVTQSPTHLIKTRGQQVTLRCSSQSGHNTVSWYQQALGQGPQFIFQYYREEENGRGNFPPRFSGLQFPNYSSELNVNALELDDSALYLCASSLGLSNSPLHFGNGTRLTVT.

This chain joins TRBV7-8 and TRBJ1-5; D is uncertain. Germline V gives CDR1 SGHVS, CDR2 FQNEAQ. V was trimmed by 4 bases and J by 12 bases, leaving 13 bases between them. The CDR3 spans 12 residues. In DNA, the CDR3 is TGTGCCAGCAGCTACCCGAGGAGTCGCCAGCATTTT. Translated: CASSYPRSRQHF.

On this clone itself: Other DNA sequences of this sample code for an identical CDR3. V and J are TRBV7-2 and TRBJ2-7, with D possibly being TRBD1 (5 bases). The V gene lost 4 bases and the J gene lost 4 bases, with 8 bases spanning the gap. The CDR3 has 12 amino acids. CDR1 SGHTA and CDR2 FQGNSA come from the germline V gene. Here the CDR3 DNA reads TGTGCCAGCAGCTCTACAGGATACGAGCAGTACTTC. It is translated as CASSSTGYEQYF.

The CDR3 is CASSVETGATMYDGYTF. CDR3 in DNA: TGTGCCAGCAGCGTAGAAACAGGGGCGACGATGTATGATGGCTACACCTTC. This chain connects TRBV9 to TRBJ1-2, with 7 bases that match TRBD1. Unmatched junction bases numbered 14, after V lost 0 bases and J lost 6 bases. Looked up from germline, CDR1 is SGDLS and CDR2 is YYNGEE. The CDR3 loop spans 17 amino acids.

The genes are TRBV12-3 or TRBV12-4 and TRBJ1-2, with TRBD1 matching over 7 bases. The CDR3 is 13 residues long. With V trimmed by 6 bases and J by 4 bases, 5 bases remained unmatched. The CDR3 loop reads CASSLDRRYGYTF. The CDR3 nucleotides are TGTGCCAGCAGCCTGGACAGGCGCTATGGCTACACCTTC.

This chain connects TRBV5-1 to TRBJ1-1; possible D gene TRBD1, 5 bases. V lost 4 bases, J lost 1 base, and 11 bases lay in between. Germline V lookup: CDR1 SGHRS, CDR2 YFSETQ. The CDR3 contains 14 residues. The chain's CDR3 is CASSPLDRNTEAFF. In DNA form, the CDR3 reads TGCGCCAGCAGCCCGCTAGACAGGAACACTGAAGCTTTCTTT.

This clone was found many times. The genes are TRBV10-2 and TRBJ2-5, with 8 bases aligning to TRBD2. The ends lost 3 bases at V and 2 bases at J; junction bases unmatched: 5. This CDR3 is 15 amino acids long. From germline, CDR1 is WSHSY and CDR2 SAAADI. The CDR3 coding sequence is TGCGCCAGCAGTGACAACATAGCGGGACAAGAGACCCAGTACTTC. Protein: CASSDNIAGQETQYF.

J is TRBJ2-6 and V is TRBV14; TRBD1 aligns across 7 bases. There are 19 residues in the CDR3. Trimming took 0 bases from V and 2 from J; bases not matched to a gene: 10. CDR1 and CDR2 from the germline V gene are SGHDN and FVKESK. CDR3 in amino acids: CASSQDRGMGPPGANVLTF. The DNA for the CDR3 is TGTGCCAGCAGCCAAGACAGGGGGATGGGTCCTCCTGGGGCCAACGTCCTGACTTTC.

The V gene is TRBV4-3, the J gene TRBJ1-1; the D gene is possibly TRBD1 (6 bases). Deletions cut 5 bases from V and 2 bases from J, with 15 bases between. CDR1 is LGHNA and CDR2 is YSLEER in the germline V gene. The CDR3 contains 15 residues. Here the CDR3 DNA reads TGCGCCAGCAGCACCTTTTCACAGGGAAACACTGAAGCTTTCTTT. Translating it yields CASSTFSQGNTEAFF.

The chain is built from TRBV5-8 and TRBJ1-2; 7 bases match TRBD1. The ends lost 1 base at V and 4 bases at J; junction bases unmatched: 7. The CDR3 runs to 15 residues. From germline, CDR1 is SGHTS and CDR2 YDEGEE. CDR3 protein: CASSLPIDRAYGYTF. The CDR3 bases are TGTGCCAGCAGCTTGCCCATCGACAGGGCCTATGGCTACACCTTC.

The chain recombines TRBV11-2 with TRBJ1-2; D perhaps matches TRBD1 (6 bases). Germline CDR1 and CDR2: SGHAT and FQNNGV. The CDR3 extends over 14 amino acids. The V end lost 5 bases, the J end lost 8 bases, and 18 bases lay between the germline ends. The CDR3 sequence: CASSPGTGTWGYTF. The CDR3 nucleotides are TGTGCCAGCAGCCCCGGTACAGGGACGTGGGGCTACACCTTC.

This clone was found a few times. The chain carries TRBV7-9 and TRBJ2-5; 10 bases are shared with TRBD2. Per the germline V gene, CDR1 is SEHNR and CDR2 is FQNEAQ (reference sequence). Trimming removed 5 bases from V and 2 bases from J; junction bases left unmatched: 2. This CDR3 region has 14 residues. DNA of the CDR3: TGTGCCAGCAGCCTTAGCGGGGGGCAAGAGACCCAGTACTTC. The encoded protein is CASSLSGGQETQYF.

The chain employs TRBV7-8 and TRBJ2-7, with 7 bases matching TRBD1. The CDR3 contains 15 residues. The germline gives CDR1 SGHVS, CDR2 FQNEAQ. V lost 1 base, J lost 4 bases, and 7 bases stayed unmatched. CDR3 nucleotides: TGTGCCAGCAGCTTAGAGAGGGGGCAGGGGTACGAGCAGTACTTC. Amino acids: CASSLERGQGYEQYF.

The rearrangement links TRBV4-1 to TRBJ1-4; D is unresolved. Germline V gene sequence: CDR1 MGHRA, CDR2 YSYEKL. This CDR3 is built from 18 residues. V was clipped by 0 bases and J by 8 bases, with 22 bases between them. The CDR3 region is CASSQDDYRSFMAEKLFF. The CDR3 nucleotides are TGCGCCAGCAGCCAAGATGATTATAGGAGCTTCATGGCAGAAAAACTGTTTTTT.

V and J are TRBV30 and TRBJ1-5, with D possibly being TRBD1 (6 bases). Germline V gives CDR1 GTSNPN, CDR2 SVGIG (reference sequence). Trimming took off 6 bases at V and 3 bases at J, with 21 bases between the two ends. This CDR3 has 16 residues. This CDR3 reads CACVDPRGHDNQPQHF. The CDR3 bases are TGTGCCTGCGTCGACCCTCGGGGACACGACAATCAGCCCCAGCATTTT.

The chain carries TRBV5-6 and TRBJ1-2; unclear D gene. The CDR3 is made up of 11 amino acids. Germline CDR1 and CDR2: SGHDT and YYEEEE. With 1 base removed from V and 8 bases from J, the gap between germline ends came to 6 bases. In DNA form, the CDR3 reads TGTGCCAGCAGCTTGTTGGGCGGCTACACCTTC. Its translation: CASSLLGGYTF.

This chain uses TRBV5-1 with TRBJ1-2, with 7 bases that match TRBD1. This CDR3 has 14 amino acids. Unmatched junction bases numbered 4, after V lost 1 base and J lost 4 bases. Germline assignment: CDR1 SGHRS and CDR2 YFSETQ. The chain's CDR3 is CASSLTGAFYGYTF. DNA of the CDR3: TGCGCCAGCAGCTTGACAGGGGCTTTCTATGGCTACACCTTC. The full variable domain, rest sourced from reference TRBV5-1 and TRBJ1-2, is KAGVTQTPRYLIKTRGQQVTLSCSPISGHRSVSWYQQTPGQGLQFLFEYFSETQRNKGNFPGRFSGRQFSNSRSEMNVSTLELGDSALYLCASSLTGAFYGYTFGSGTRLTVV.

The chain carries TRBV10-3 and TRBJ2-1; D may be TRBD2 (5 bases). The CDR3 covers 15 residues. Trimming took off 2 bases at V and 4 bases at J, with 12 bases between the two ends. CDR1 is ENHRY, CDR2 SYGVKD, per germline. Here the CDR3 reads CAISELAGDYNEQFF. Written as DNA, the CDR3 is TGTGCCATCAGTGAGCTAGCAGGAGATTACAATGAGCAGTTCTTC.

This chain uses TRBV7-2 with TRBJ2-3; D is unresolved. CDR1 and CDR2 from the germline V gene are SGHTA and FQGNSA. The ends were cut back, 5 bases at V and 2 bases at J, with 14 bases in the middle. The CDR3 runs 15 residues. CDR3 sequence (DNA): TGTGCCAGCAGCCTAGGTGTCCCGTACACAGATACGCAGTATTTT. Encoded protein: CASSLGVPYTDTQYF.

This chain connects TRBV19 to TRBJ1-3; D may be TRBD1 (6 bases). Germline loops: CDR1 LNHDA, CDR2 SQIVND (reference sequence). The CDR3 loop spans 16 amino acids. Trimming stripped 7 bases from V and 0 bases from J, with 16 bases between. The CDR3 coding sequence is TGTGCCAGTACCTATCGGGGACACTACTCTGGAAACACCATATATTTT. Translated, it gives CASTYRGHYSGNTIYF.

This CDR3 reads CASSPRTGTNYGYTF. CDR3 bases: TGTGCCAGCAGCCCAAGGACAGGGACTAACTATGGCTACACCTTC. V is TRBV5-5 and J is TRBJ1-2, with 8 nucleotides matching TRBD1. J lost 0 bases, V lost 4 bases, and 5 bases had no gene match. The germline V gene encodes CDR1 SGHKS and CDR2 YYEKEE (reference sequence). The CDR3 consists of 15 residues.

The rearrangement links TRBV7-2 to TRBJ2-7; 7 nucleotides align to TRBD2. The trim removed 5 bases at V and 3 bases at J, leaving 10 bases unmatched. Per germline, CDR1 SGHTA and CDR2 FQGNSA. There are 15 residues in the CDR3. The CDR3 reads CASSVASGGVYEQYF. Written as DNA, the CDR3 is TGTGCCAGCAGCGTTGCTAGCGGTGGGGTCTACGAGCAGTACTTC.